These 12 T cell receptor beta chains came from one sample sequenced in a study of T cells in localized non-small cell lung cancer. Measured with immunoSEQ multiplex PCR; TCRdb has only the in-frame clones, and not every one. In the table there are about 25,000 clones, about 87% of which are singletons. The source material was peripheral blood mononuclear cells, sampled before any cancer treatment. All receptors derive from a woman between 40 and 69 years old with stage III lung adenocarcinoma.

The chain joins TRBV14 to TRBJ2-7, with 11 nucleotides matching TRBD2. Per the germline V gene, CDR1 is SGHDN and CDR2 is FVKESK. The ends lost 4 bases at V and 4 bases at J; junction bases unmatched: 9. The CDR3 is made up of 16 amino acids. This CDR3 is CASSLTASGGRYEQYF. The CDR3 DNA reads as TGTGCCAGCAGCCTTACGGCTAGCGGGGGGAGGTACGAGCAGTACTTC. The full variable domain, in which reference TRBV14 and TRBJ2-7 provide the parts outside the CDR3, is EAGVTQFPSHSVIEKGQTVTLRCDPISGHDNLYWYRRVMGKEIKFLLHFVKESKQDESGMPNNRFLAERTGGTYSTLKVQPAELEDSGVYFCASSLTASGGRYEQYFGPGTRLTVT.

This clone appeared a single time. The chain couples TRBV27 to TRBJ1-6; TRBD1 agrees at 9 bases. The CDR3 is made up of 18 amino acids. V lost 5 bases, J lost 8 bases, and 16 bases stayed unmatched. Germline V gene lookup returns CDR1 MNHEY and CDR2 SMNVEV (reference sequence). The CDR3 coding sequence is TGTGCCAGCAGTGATGACAGGGGGTTGCTTTTAGGCTATTCACCCCTCCACTTT. It encodes CASSDDRGLLLGYSPLHF.

The rearrangement joins TRBV13 to TRBJ2-1; 16 bases are shared with TRBD2. Per germline, CDR1 PRHDT and CDR2 FYEKMQ (reference sequence). The CDR3 is 14 amino acids. V was clipped by 3 bases and J by 14 bases; unmatched bases: 4. This CDR3 is CASSLGLAGGPEFF. CDR3 DNA sequence: TGTGCCAGCAGCTTGGGACTAGCGGGAGGGCCGGAGTTCTTC.

This clone was observed a handful of times. This chain connects TRBV30 to TRBJ2-1; the match to TRBD2 covers 7 bases. CDR1 GTSNPN and CDR2 SVGIG come from the germline V gene (reference sequence). J was trimmed by 2 bases and V by 1 base; bases with no gene match: 5. The CDR3 is made up of 15 amino acids. DNA for the CDR3: TGTGCCTGGAGTGAGGGGCGGGGGACCTACAATGAGCAGTTCTTC. This encodes CAWSEGRGTYNEQFF.

The rearrangement uses TRBV2 and TRBJ1-6; D ambiguous. V gave up 10 bases and J gave up 5 bases, with 12 bases separating them. The CDR3 loop spans 13 amino acids. Germline V gene sequence: CDR1 SNHLY, CDR2 FYNNEI. The CDR3 loop is CATFGQDNSPLHF. In DNA, the CDR3 is TGTGCCACCTTCGGGCAGGATAATTCACCCCTCCACTTT. The full variable domain, completed using reference TRBV2 and TRBJ1-6, is EPEVTQTPSHQVTQMGQEVILRCVPISNHLYFYWYRQILGQKVEFLVSFYNNEISEKSEIFDDQFSVERPDGSNFTLKIRSTKLEDSAMYFCATFGQDNSPLHFGNGTRLTVT.

The rearrangement uses TRBV28 and TRBJ2-1, with 9 bases lining up with TRBD2. Germline CDR1 MDHEN, CDR2 SYDVKM. After removal of 7 bases from V and 2 bases from J, the junction contained 3 bases not matched to a gene. This CDR3 is built from 14 residues. CDR3 sequence (DNA): TGTGCCAGCAAGGCGGGGGGGCCCTACAATGAGCAGTTCTTC. Amino acids: CASKAGGPYNEQFF.

In this sample, this clone turned up once. V is TRBV30 and J is TRBJ2-1; TRBD1 matches at 7 bases. This CDR3 is built from 14 residues. CDR1 is GTSNPN and CDR2 is SVGIG in the germline V gene (reference sequence). J lost 10 bases, V lost 0 bases, and 9 bases had no gene match. The CDR3: CAWSVIHTTGEQFF. The CDR3 DNA follows: TGTGCCTGGAGTGTCATCCATACGACAGGGGAGCAGTTCTTC.

The J gene is TRBJ1-1, the V gene TRBV18; D unresolved. Trimming took 0 bases from V and 1 from J, leaving 6 bases between them. CDR1 and CDR2 from the germline V gene are KGHSH and LQKENI. The CDR3 spans 14 residues. The CDR3 DNA is TGTGCCAGCTCACCACCTACAACGAACACTGAAGCTTTCTTT. It codes for CASSPPTTNTEAFF. Using reference TRBV18 and TRBJ1-1 for the parts outside the CDR3, the full variable domain is NAGVMQNPRHLVRRRGQEARLRCSPMKGHSHVYWYRQLPEEGLKFMVYLQKENIIDESGMPKERFSAEFPKEGPSILRIQQVVRGDSAAYFCASSPPTTNTEAFFGQGTRLTVV.

The V call is TRBV10-3, the J call TRBJ2-7, with 10 bases lining up with TRBD1. The CDR3 sequence is 16 residues long. Germline CDR1 and CDR2: ENHRY and SYGVKD. V was pared by 2 bases and J by 6 bases, with 10 bases of the junction left unmatched. The CDR3 protein is CAISEDPGQGFGEQYF. The CDR3 bases are TGTGCCATCAGTGAGGATCCGGGACAGGGGTTTGGCGAGCAGTACTTC.

V and J are TRBV18 and TRBJ1-5, with a possible D match to TRBD1 (6 bases). CDR1 and CDR2 from the germline V gene are KGHSH and LQKENI. Trimming removed 4 bases at V and 0 bases at J, with 22 bases between. The CDR3 sequence is 19 residues long. The CDR3 coding sequence is TGTGCCAGCTCACTTGTCCCAGGGGCTATGGGGAATAGCAATCAGCCCCAGCATTTT. It codes for CASSLVPGAMGNSNQPQHF. Full variable domain (remainder filled in from reference TRBV18 and TRBJ1-5): NAGVMQNPRHLVRRRGQEARLRCSPMKGHSHVYWYRQLPEEGLKFMVYLQKENIIDESGMPKERFSAEFPKEGPSILRIQQVVRGDSAAYFCASSLVPGAMGNSNQPQHFGDGTRLSIL.

J is TRBJ1-4 and V is TRBV19; TRBD1 aligns across 7 bases. Germline V gene lookup returns CDR1 LNHDA and CDR2 SQIVND (reference sequence). The CDR3 contains 14 residues. Trimming cost V 7 bases and J 4 bases; bases outside gene matches: 6. In DNA, the CDR3 is TGTGCCAGTACCCCGGACAGGCTTAATGAAAAACTGTTTTTT. Protein sequence: CASTPDRLNEKLFF.

This clone has only a few counts. The J gene is TRBJ1-3, the V gene TRBV5-1; D not resolved. Germline CDR1 reads SGHRS; CDR2 reads YFSETQ. Between the trimmed V and J ends, which lost 4 bases and 3 bases, there was a span of 11 bases. This CDR3 comprises 14 residues. The CDR3 region is CASSLGGVGNTIYF. CDR3 DNA sequence: TGCGCCAGCAGCCTTGGAGGTGTTGGAAACACCATATATTTT.